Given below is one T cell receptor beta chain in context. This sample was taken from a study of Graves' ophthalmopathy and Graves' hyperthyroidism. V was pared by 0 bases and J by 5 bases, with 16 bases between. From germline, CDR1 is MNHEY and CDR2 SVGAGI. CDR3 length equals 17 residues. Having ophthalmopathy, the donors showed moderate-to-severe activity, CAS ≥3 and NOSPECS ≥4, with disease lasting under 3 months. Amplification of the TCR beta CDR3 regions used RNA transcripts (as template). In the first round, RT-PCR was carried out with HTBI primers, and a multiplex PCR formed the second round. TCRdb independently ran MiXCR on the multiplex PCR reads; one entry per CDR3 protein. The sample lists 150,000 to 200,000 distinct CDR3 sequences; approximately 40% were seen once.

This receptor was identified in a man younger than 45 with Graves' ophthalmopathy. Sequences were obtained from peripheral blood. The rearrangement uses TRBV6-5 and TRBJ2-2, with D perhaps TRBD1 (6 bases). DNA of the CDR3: TGTGCCAGCAGTTACTCGACAACAGGGAGATCGACCGGGGAGCTGTTTTTT. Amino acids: CASSYSTTGRSTGELFF.